These 18 T cell receptor beta chains were sequenced from one sample in a study of technical replicates of blood from a handful of donors. TCRdb's table, derived via immunoSEQ multiplex PCR, lists solely in-frame clones and lacks some. Of roughly 93,000 clones in the sample, 95% were seen once. The sequencing input was T cells isolated from PBMCs. The source of these receptors is a human donor in good health.

CDR3 nucleotides: TGTGCCAGCAGCTTAATCACGGGCAATGAGCAGTTCTTC. This translates into CASSLITGNEQFF. The chain recombines TRBV7-9 with TRBJ2-1; D unresolved. V was trimmed by 2 bases and J by 6 bases, leaving 8 bases between them. CDR1 is SEHNR, CDR2 FQNEAQ, per germline (reference sequence). The CDR3 loop spans 13 amino acids.

The chain recombines TRBV10-3 with TRBJ2-3; D is undetermined. Germline CDR1 and CDR2: ENHRY and SYGVKD. The CDR3 runs 14 residues. V dropped 3 bases and J dropped 2 bases, with 9 bases sitting between them. CDR3 nucleotides: TGTGCCATCAGTGACGGTGCTTCCACAGATACGCAGTATTTT. As protein: CAISDGASTDTQYF.

The chain combines TRBV28 with TRBJ1-1; D might be TRBD1 (5 bases). CDR3 length: 13 residues. Between the trimmed V and J ends, which lost 5 bases and 4 bases, there was a span of 11 bases. The germline V gene has CDR1 MDHEN and CDR2 SYDVKM. The CDR3 is CASSRTFGTEAFF. As DNA, the CDR3 is TGTGCCAGCAGTCGGACATTCGGCACTGAAGCTTTCTTT. The entire variable domain, with the rest obtained from reference TRBV28 and TRBJ1-1, is as follows: DVKVTQSSRYLVKRTGEKVFLECVQDMDHENMFWYRQDPGLGLRLIYFSYDVKMKEKGDIPEGYSVSREKKERFSLILESASTNQTSMYLCASSRTFGTEAFFGQGTRLTVV.

The chain carries TRBV2 and TRBJ2-5; D gene unclear. Germline CDR1 and CDR2: SNHLY and FYNNEI. The CDR3 has 12 residues. V was clipped by 7 bases and J by 5 bases, with 11 bases between them. The CDR3 loop is CASNRLGETQYF. The CDR3 coding sequence is TGTGCCAGCAACCGACTTGGGGAGACCCAGTACTTC.

The genes are TRBV5-6 and TRBJ2-3; TRBD1 matches 8 bases. Per the germline V gene, CDR1 is SGHDT and CDR2 is YYEEEE. After removal of 5 bases from V and 2 bases from J, the junction contained 10 bases not matched to a gene. This CDR3 region has 16 residues. CDR3 region: CASRLRRDRITDTQYF. Written as DNA, the CDR3 is TGTGCCAGCAGGTTGAGAAGGGACAGGATCACAGATACGCAGTATTTT.

The chain uses TRBV28 and TRBJ2-5, with D maybe TRBD1 (6 bases). Germline V lookup: CDR1 MDHEN, CDR2 SYDVKM. The germline V and J ends were trimmed by 7 bases and 5 bases, with 17 bases remaining between them. CDR3 length equals 14 residues. The CDR3 DNA is TGTGCCAGCACCCTCCTTGGGGGCTGGGAGACCCAGTACTTC. Encoded protein: CASTLLGGWETQYF.

The rearrangement links TRBV19 to TRBJ2-7, with 7 bases identical to TRBD2. Trimming at V came to 6 bases and at J to 5 bases, leaving 7 bases not matched to a gene. Germline CDR1 is LNHDA and CDR2 is SQIVND (reference sequence). The CDR3 loop spans 13 amino acids. The CDR3 DNA follows: TGTGCCAGTAGCCCAGCGGGGTTCCACGAGCAGTACTTC. It is translated as CASSPAGFHEQYF.

The chain links TRBV15 to TRBJ1-4; tentative D call: TRBD1 (5 bases). Trimming cost V 3 bases and J 7 bases, with 15 bases left between them. Germline-derived CDR1 and CDR2 are LNHNV and YYDKDF (reference sequence). The CDR3 runs to 15 residues. CDR3: CATSRNGGVGEKLFF. Written as DNA, the CDR3 is TGTGCCACCAGCAGGAATGGGGGGGTAGGTGAAAAACTGTTTTTT.

V is TRBV27 and J is TRBJ2-1; the D gene is possibly TRBD2 (6 bases). Germline V CDR1 and CDR2: MNHEY, SMNVEV (reference sequence). V lost 6 bases, J lost 14 bases, and 17 bases lay in between. The CDR3 covers 12 residues. The CDR3 region has the DNA TGTGCCAGCAGCCACAGCGTAGCGGTTGAGTTCTTC. Protein product: CASSHSVAVEFF.

DNA of the CDR3: TGTGCCAGCAGCCTCAAGGGGCGGGAGACCCAGTACTTC. Translation: CASSLKGRETQYF. The chain carries TRBV7-9 and TRBJ2-5; tentative D call: TRBD1 (5 bases). The V and J ends lost 5 bases and 5 bases respectively, with 12 bases between them. The germline V gene encodes CDR1 SEHNR and CDR2 FQNEAQ (reference sequence). The CDR3 runs to 13 residues.

The CDR3 region is CASSLEVAANYEQYF. The CDR3 DNA reads TGTGCCAGCAGCTTGGAGGTAGCTGCTAACTACGAGCAGTACTTC. The chain couples TRBV5-4 to TRBJ2-7, with D hard to call. The CDR3 is 15 residues long. CDR1 and CDR2 from the germline V gene are SGHNT and YYREEE (reference sequence). With 0 bases removed from V and 3 bases from J, the gap between germline ends came to 13 bases.

This chain joins TRBV5-1 and TRBJ2-1; TRBD2 is a possible D gene (6 bases). Looked up from germline, CDR1 is SGHRS and CDR2 is YFSETQ. V shed 2 bases and J shed 4 bases, with 13 bases lying between them. This CDR3 region has 15 residues. The CDR3, as DNA: TGCGCCAGCAGCTTTGGCGGGAATTCATACAATGAGCAGTTCTTC. This encodes CASSFGGNSYNEQFF.

The chain couples TRBV29-1 to TRBJ2-7; D may be TRBD1 (6 bases). CDR1 is SQVTM, CDR2 ANQGSEA, per germline. Trimming stripped 7 bases from V and 3 bases from J, with 19 bases between. The CDR3 is 14 amino acids. The CDR3 sequence is CSATGLGPLYEQYF. As DNA, the CDR3 is TGCAGCGCTACAGGGCTTGGGCCCCTCTACGAGCAGTACTTC.

V is TRBV10-3 and J is TRBJ2-5; maybe TRBD2 (6 bases). Trimming took off 7 bases at V and 5 bases at J, with 8 bases between the two ends. The CDR3 has 11 amino acids. The germline V gene encodes CDR1 ENHRY and CDR2 SYGVKD. The CDR3 DNA reads TGTGCCATCATGGAGGGGGAGACCCAGTACTTC. Its protein product is CAIMEGETQYF.

V and J are TRBV7-9 and TRBJ2-7; D unclear. From germline, CDR1 is SEHNR and CDR2 FQNEAQ (reference sequence). This CDR3 has 11 amino acids. Trimming pared 4 bases from V and 6 bases from J, leaving 7 bases between. CDR3 sequence (DNA): TGTGCCAGCAGCTCTGCGGTCGAGCAGTACTTC. It yields the protein CASSSAVEQYF.

The V and J genes are TRBV6-5 and TRBJ2-5; 7 bases fit TRBD2. The CDR3 runs to 16 residues. V shed 2 bases, J shed 5 bases, and the junction held 11 bases outside the gene matches. In germline, CDR1 is MNHEY, CDR2 SVGAGI. Here the CDR3 reads CASSYLGGGPDETQYF. CDR3 nucleotides: TGTGCCAGCAGTTACCTGGGGGGAGGGCCAGATGAGACCCAGTACTTC.

The chain uses TRBV9 and TRBJ2-3, with D possibly matching TRBD1 (6 bases). There are 21 residues in the CDR3. CDR1 and CDR2 (germline): SGDLS, YYNGEE. Trimming stripped 4 bases from V and 7 bases from J, with 37 bases between. CDR3 DNA sequence: TGTGCCAGCAGCTTTCGGGCGGCGGACAGACGGCGATCGAGCGAGCCCCATACGCAGTATTTT. Translation: CASSFRAADRRRSSEPHTQYF.

The chain couples TRBV27 to TRBJ2-2; a weak D match, TRBD2 (5 bases). The germline CDR1 and CDR2 sequences are MNHEY and SMNVEV (reference sequence). V was pared by 6 bases and J by 0 bases, with 11 bases between. The CDR3 is 15 amino acids. The CDR3 DNA is TGTGCCAGCAGCCCCTTCGGGGCGAACACCGGGGAGCTGTTTTTT. Translation gives CASSPFGANTGELFF.